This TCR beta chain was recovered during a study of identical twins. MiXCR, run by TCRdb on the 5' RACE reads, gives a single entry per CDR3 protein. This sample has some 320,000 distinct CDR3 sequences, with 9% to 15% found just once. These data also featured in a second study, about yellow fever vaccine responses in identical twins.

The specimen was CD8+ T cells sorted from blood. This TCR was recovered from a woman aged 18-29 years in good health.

The CDR3 DNA sequence: TGCGCCAGCAGCCTCTCGGGCGGGAGGGCCGATGAGCAGTTCTTC. Residues: CASSLSGGRADEQFF. The chain has TRBV4-1 and TRBJ2-1; 9 bases align to TRBD2. J was trimmed by 8 bases and V by 4 bases; bases with no gene match: 9. This CDR3 has 15 amino acids. In germline, CDR1 is MGHRA, CDR2 YSYEKL.